This passage covers 2 T cell receptor beta chains from one sample sequenced in a study of CD8 T cells in Susac syndrome. It was with random hexamers that roughly 0.5 to 1 ug RNA was reverse transcribed. TCRdb reprocessed the immunoSEQ multiplex PCR reads via MiXCR and lists one record per CDR3 protein. The sample carries fewer than 150,000 distinct CDR3 sequences, approximately 95% recorded once. The sample was CD8+ T cells from PBMCs. The origin of the receptors is a human donor with Susac syndrome.

J is TRBJ1-5 and V is TRBV29-1; D remains unclear. Deletions cut 5 bases from V and 6 bases from J, with 5 bases between. CDR3 length equals 10 residues. CDR1 is SQVTM and CDR2 is ANQGSEA in the germline V gene. CDR3 DNA: TGCAGCGTTTTAGGTCAGCCCCAGCATTTT. This translates into CSVLGQPQHF.

The chain is built from TRBV20-1 and TRBJ2-2; a weak D match, TRBD2 (5 bases). From germline, CDR1 is DFQATT and CDR2 SNEGSKA (reference sequence). Between the trimmed V and J ends, which lost 5 bases and 2 bases, there was a span of 12 bases. The CDR3 sequence is 14 residues long. The CDR3 coding sequence is TGCAGTGCTCCAGACTATCTTAACACCGGGGAGCTGTTTTTT. As protein: CSAPDYLNTGELFF.